This TCR beta chain was profiled in a study of OX40 agonist ivuxolimab in advanced cancers. Repertoires were generated with immunoSEQ multiplex PCR, while TCRdb's copy carries only in-frame clones and drops some. In the table there are about 33,000 clones, 84% of which are singletons. The CDR3 runs to 16 residues. The V gene lost 0 bases and the J gene lost 7 bases, with 16 bases spanning the gap. Germline values: CDR1 MGHRA, CDR2 YSYEKL. The chain employs TRBV4-1 and TRBJ2-1; TRBD2 might be the D (7 bases). This sequence was found in an adult with an advanced solid tumor such as melanoma, head and neck, liver or kidney cancer. The sequences come from CD4+ or CD8+ T cells sorted from blood, collected in a trial of the OX40 agonist ivuxolimab. In DNA form, the CDR3 reads TGCGCCAGCAGCCAAGAGGACGGGGGGCCTAGTAATGAGCAGTTCTTC. Translation gives CASSQEDGGPSNEQFF.